This is a list of T cell receptor beta chains from one sample in a study of OX40 agonist ivuxolimab in advanced cancers. Clones were read by immunoSEQ multiplex PCR, and TCRdb kept only the in-frame ones, dropping some. This table holds 55,000 to 75,000 clones, roughly nine tenths found once. The specimen comprised CD4+ or CD8+ T cells sorted from blood, sampled in a trial of the OX40 agonist ivuxolimab. The origin of the receptors is an adult with an advanced solid tumor such as melanoma, head and neck, liver or kidney cancer. CDR3s include the opening cysteine and the closing phenylalanine or tryptophan. The D gene is left open where the match is weak. The listing skips clone size in some rows; elsewhere it reads once, few, many or a size class.

d_call j_call v_call clone_size cdr3_nt cdr3_aa
TRBD1 TRBJ1-5 TRBV6-5 few TGTGCCAGCAGACCAGACAGGGGCAATCAGCCCCAGCATTTT CASRPDRGNQPQHF
TRBD1 TRBJ2-3 TRBV28 NA TGTGCCAGCAGTGGTGGGACAGGGAAAACAGATACGCAGTATTTT CASSGGTGKTDTQYF
TRBD2 TRBJ2-2 TRBV11-2 NA TGTGCCAGCAAACTAGCGGGAGTCACCGGGGAGCTGTTTTTT CASKLAGVTGELFF
TRBD1 TRBJ2-7 TRBV18 NA TGTGCCAGCTCACCAGGACAGGGTTCCTACGAGCAGTACTTC CASSPGQGSYEQYF
TRBD1 TRBJ2-3 TRBV5-1 NA TGCGCCAGCAGCACGGGACAGGTGACAGATACGCAGTATTTT CASSTGQVTDTQYF
NA TRBJ1-2 TRBV18 once TGTGCCAGCTCACCGGTGACAGGAGGGGTCAACTATGGCTACACCTTC CASSPVTGGVNYGYTF
NA TRBJ2-2 TRBV5-6 NA TGTGCCAGCAGCGGGCAGACTAGTCCCGGGGAGCTGTTTTTT CASSGQTSPGELFF
TRBD2 TRBJ2-5 TRBV19 NA TGTGCCAGTAGTAAGCGGGAGCGAGAGACCCAGTACTTC CASSKRERETQYF
TRBD2 TRBJ2-7 TRBV11-2 NA TGTGCCAGCGCCCGGTGGGGGGGCGAGCAGTACTTC CASARWGGEQYF
NA TRBJ1-2 TRBV6-5 NA TGTGCCAGCAGTGAAGTAAATGGCTACACCTTC CASSEVNGYTF
NA TRBJ2-3 TRBV7-2 NA TGTGCCAGCAGCTCCCGACTAAAAAGCACAGATACGCAGTATTTT CASSSRLKSTDTQYF
NA TRBJ2-7 TRBV18 NA TGTGCCAGCTCACCGGGCTGGGGAAGGGTAGAGCAGTACTTC CASSPGWGRVEQYF
NA TRBJ1-5 TRBV28 NA TGTGCCAGCAGTTTGCGGGGGGCCCCTAGGCAGCCCCAGCATTTT CASSLRGAPRQPQHF
TRBD2 TRBJ2-3 TRBV7-2 NA TGTGCCAGCGAACAATGGCGGGGGGGCTTCACAGATACGCAGTATTTT CASEQWRGGFTDTQYF
NA TRBJ2-3 TRBV6-4 NA TGTGCCAGCAGTTTACAGGGATCAGATACGCAGTATTTT CASSLQGSDTQYF
NA TRBJ2-4 TRBV7-2 NA TGTGCCAGCAGCTCAATTGTAGCCAAAAACATTCAGTACTTC CASSSIVAKNIQYF
TRBD1 TRBJ2-7 TRBV5-4 NA TGTGCCAGCAGCCCGGACAGGGGGCCCTACGAGCAGTACTTC CASSPDRGPYEQYF
NA TRBJ2-5 TRBV6-6 once TGTGCCAGCAGTTACCCCCAGTTCCAAGAGACCCAGTACTTC CASSYPQFQETQYF
NA TRBJ2-2 TRBV28 NA TGTGCCAGCTTAGGGGACACCGGGGAGCTGTTTTTT CASLGDTGELFF
TRBD2 TRBJ2-5 TRBV18 NA TGTGCCAGCTCACCAATCGGGACTAGCGGAGAGACCCAGTACTTC CASSPIGTSGETQYF
NA TRBJ2-5 TRBV11-3 NA TGTGCCAGCAGCTTAGACCCCGTGGTAGAGACCCAGTACTTC CASSLDPVVETQYF
NA TRBJ2-4 TRBV5-4 few TGTGCCAGCAGCAAGAACATTCAGTACTTC CASSKNIQYF